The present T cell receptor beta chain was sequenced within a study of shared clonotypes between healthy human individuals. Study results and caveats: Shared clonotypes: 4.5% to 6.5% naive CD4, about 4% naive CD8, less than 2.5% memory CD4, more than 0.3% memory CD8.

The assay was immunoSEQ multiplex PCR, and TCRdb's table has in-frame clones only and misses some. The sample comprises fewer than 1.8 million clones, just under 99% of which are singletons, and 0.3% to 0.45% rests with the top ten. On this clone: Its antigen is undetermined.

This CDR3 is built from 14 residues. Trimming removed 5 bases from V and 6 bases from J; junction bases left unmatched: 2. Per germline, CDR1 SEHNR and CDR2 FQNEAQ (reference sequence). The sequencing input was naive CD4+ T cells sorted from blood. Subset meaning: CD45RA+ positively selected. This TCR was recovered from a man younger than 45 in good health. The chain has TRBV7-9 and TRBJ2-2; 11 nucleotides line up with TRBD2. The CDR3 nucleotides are TGTGCCAGCAGCCCTAGCGGGAGGTCCGGGGAGCTGTTTTTT. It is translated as CASSPSGRSGELFF.